Shown below are 9 T cell receptor beta chains from a single sample sequenced in a study of blood T cell repertoires in COVID-19. Sequencing used immunoSEQ multiplex PCR; TCRdb keeps in-frame clones, though not all of them. Among some 300,000 clones, roughly 90% were seen once, and the ten largest hold 9.5%. Sequenced sample: PBMCs or T cells enriched from blood (not recorded which). The source of these receptors is a woman aged 40 to 55 who had recovered from COVID-19.

The rearrangement links TRBV9 to TRBJ2-2; 9 nucleotides line up with TRBD2. Germline V gene sequence: CDR1 SGDLS, CDR2 YYNGEE. The J segment lost 0 bases and the V segment lost 1 base, leaving 10 bases of the junction unmatched. The CDR3 spans 19 residues. The CDR3 DNA is TGTGCCAGCAGCGTAACTGGAGCGGGGGGCCCCTCGAACACCGGGGAGCTGTTTTTT. This gives the protein CASSVTGAGGPSNTGELFF.

The chain combines TRBV19 with TRBJ2-7, with D uncertain. CDR1 LNHDA and CDR2 SQIVND come from the germline V gene (reference sequence). The CDR3 contains 13 residues. Trimming removed 5 bases at V and 3 bases at J, with 11 bases between. The CDR3 here is CASSSPTLYEQYF. The CDR3 DNA is TGTGCCAGTAGTTCCCCTACCCTCTACGAGCAGTACTTC.

At least ten counts were recorded for this clone. The chain links TRBV7-9 to TRBJ1-1; D gene uncertain. This CDR3 contains 12 residues. Between the trimmed V and J ends, which lost 3 bases and 8 bases, there was a span of 10 bases. CDR1 SEHNR and CDR2 FQNEAQ come from the germline V gene (reference sequence). The CDR3 DNA reads TGTGCCAGCAGCTTTATCTCAAGCGAAGCTTTCTTT. It is translated as CASSFISSEAFF.

This chain joins TRBV27 and TRBJ2-7; D gene ambiguous. From germline, CDR1 is MNHEY and CDR2 SMNVEV (reference sequence). Trimming removed 2 bases from V and 5 bases from J, with 10 bases in between. The CDR3 has 13 residues. The CDR3 DNA reads as TGTGCCAGCAGTTTAAGCCCTGCCAACGAGCAGTACTTC. It codes for CASSLSPANEQYF.

The rearrangement joins TRBV9 to TRBJ1-2; D gene unclear. Trimming took 0 bases from V and 4 from J, leaving 13 bases between them. From germline, CDR1 is SGDLS and CDR2 YYNGEE. CDR3 length: 15 residues. Here the CDR3 reads CASSVDQRTFYGYTF. The CDR3 nucleotides read TGTGCCAGCAGCGTAGACCAGAGGACTTTCTATGGCTACACCTTC.

There are a few counts of this clone. The chain combines TRBV9 with TRBJ2-7; D is perhaps TRBD2 (5 bases). Germline V CDR1 and CDR2: SGDLS, YYNGEE. There are 14 residues in the CDR3. V lost 4 bases to trimming and J lost 2 bases, with 13 bases between them. CDR3 DNA: TGTGCCAGCAGCCCCGGAGGCCAGCCCTACGAGCAGTACTTC. It is translated as CASSPGGQPYEQYF.

The chain combines TRBV6-2 or TRBV6-3 with TRBJ2-7; 7 nucleotides line up with TRBD2. The germline gives CDR1 MNHEY, CDR2 SVGEGT. This CDR3 is built from 16 residues. The J segment lost 3 bases and the V segment lost 2 bases, leaving 10 bases of the junction unmatched. CDR3 bases: TGTGCCAGCAGTTACCCTAAAGCGGGGACTGACTACGAGCAGTACTTC. Its protein product is CASSYPKAGTDYEQYF.

The rearrangement uses TRBV27 and TRBJ2-1; 8 positions agree with TRBD1. The CDR3 covers 15 residues. Trimming took 4 bases from V and 8 from J; bases not matched to a gene: 10. CDR1 is MNHEY and CDR2 is SMNVEV in the germline V gene (reference sequence). CDR3: CASSSGQGLGYEQFF. CDR3 in DNA: TGTGCCAGCAGTTCCGGACAGGGCCTCGGGTATGAGCAGTTCTTC.

V usage is TRBV2 and J usage is TRBJ2-5; 9 nucleotides align to TRBD1. CDR1 SNHLY and CDR2 FYNNEI come from the germline V gene. The CDR3 consists of 14 residues. The trim removed 6 bases at V and 5 bases at J, leaving 7 bases unmatched. CDR3 sequence reads: CASRQTGGGETQYF. CDR3 sequence (DNA): TGTGCCAGCAGGCAGACAGGGGGAGGGGAGACCCAGTACTTC. Filled out from reference TRBV2 and TRBJ2-5, the complete variable domain reads EPEVTQTPSHQVTQMGQEVILRCVPISNHLYFYWYRQILGQKVEFLVSFYNNEISEKSEIFDDQFSVERPDGSNFTLKIRSTKLEDSAMYFCASRQTGGGETQYFGPGTRLLVL.